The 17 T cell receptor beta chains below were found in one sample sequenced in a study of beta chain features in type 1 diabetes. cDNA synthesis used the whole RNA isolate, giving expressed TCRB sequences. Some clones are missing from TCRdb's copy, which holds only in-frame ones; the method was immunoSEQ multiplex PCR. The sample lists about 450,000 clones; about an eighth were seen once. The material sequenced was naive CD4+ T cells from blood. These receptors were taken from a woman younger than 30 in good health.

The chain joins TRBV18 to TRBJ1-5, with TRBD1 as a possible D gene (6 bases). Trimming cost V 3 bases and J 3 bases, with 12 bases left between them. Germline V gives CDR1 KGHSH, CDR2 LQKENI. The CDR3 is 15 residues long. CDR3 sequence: CASSPQDSFNQPQHF. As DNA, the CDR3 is TGTGCCAGCTCACCCCAGGACAGCTTCAATCAGCCCCAGCATTTT.

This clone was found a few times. The CDR3 here is CASSLATVDTQYF. The CDR3 DNA reads as TGTGCCAGCAGCTTGGCGACAGTGGATACGCAGTATTTT. The genes are TRBV5-4 and TRBJ2-3; TRBD1 might be the D (5 bases). V was trimmed by 0 bases and J by 6 bases, leaving 8 bases between them. This CDR3 comprises 13 residues. The germline V gene encodes CDR1 SGHNT and CDR2 YYREEE (reference sequence).

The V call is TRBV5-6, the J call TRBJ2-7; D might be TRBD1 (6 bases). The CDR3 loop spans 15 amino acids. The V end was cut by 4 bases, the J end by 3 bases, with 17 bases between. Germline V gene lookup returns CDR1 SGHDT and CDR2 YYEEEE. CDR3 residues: CASSRGPRGIYEQYV. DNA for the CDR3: TGTGCCAGCAGCCGCGGCCCGAGGGGGATCTACGAGCAGTACGTC.

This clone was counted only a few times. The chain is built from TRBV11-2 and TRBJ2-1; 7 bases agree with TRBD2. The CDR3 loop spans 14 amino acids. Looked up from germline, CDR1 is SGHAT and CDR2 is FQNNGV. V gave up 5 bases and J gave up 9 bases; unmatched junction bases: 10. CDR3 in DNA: TGTGCCAGCAGCCCGAGGGACTATACAATTGAGCAGTTCTTC. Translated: CASSPRDYTIEQFF.

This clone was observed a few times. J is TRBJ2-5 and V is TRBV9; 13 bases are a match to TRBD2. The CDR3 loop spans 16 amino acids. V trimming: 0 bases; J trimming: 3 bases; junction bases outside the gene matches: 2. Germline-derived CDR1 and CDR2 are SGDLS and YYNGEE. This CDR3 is CASSVVGLAGEETQYF. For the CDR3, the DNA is TGTGCCAGCAGCGTAGTAGGACTAGCGGGGGAAGAGACCCAGTACTTC.

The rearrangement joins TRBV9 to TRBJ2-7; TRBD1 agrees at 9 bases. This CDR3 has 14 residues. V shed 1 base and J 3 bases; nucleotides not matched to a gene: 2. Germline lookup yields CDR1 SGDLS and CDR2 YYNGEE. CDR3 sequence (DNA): TGTGCCAGCAGCGTAACAGGGGGCGACTACGAGCAGTACTTC. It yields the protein CASSVTGGDYEQYF. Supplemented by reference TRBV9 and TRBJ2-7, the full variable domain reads DSGVTQTPKHLITATGQRVTLRCSPRSGDLSVYWYQQSLDQGLQFLIQYYNGEERAKGNILERFSAQQFPDLHSELNLSSLELGDSALYFCASSVTGGDYEQYFGPGTRLTVT.

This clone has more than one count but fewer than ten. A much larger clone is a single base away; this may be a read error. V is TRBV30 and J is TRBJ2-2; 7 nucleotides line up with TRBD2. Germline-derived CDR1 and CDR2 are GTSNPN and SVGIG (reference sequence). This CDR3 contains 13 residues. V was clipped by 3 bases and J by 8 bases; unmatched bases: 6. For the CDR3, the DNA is TGTGCCTGGAGGCCGGCGGGGGAAGGGGAGCTGTTTTTT. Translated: CAWRPAGEGELFF.

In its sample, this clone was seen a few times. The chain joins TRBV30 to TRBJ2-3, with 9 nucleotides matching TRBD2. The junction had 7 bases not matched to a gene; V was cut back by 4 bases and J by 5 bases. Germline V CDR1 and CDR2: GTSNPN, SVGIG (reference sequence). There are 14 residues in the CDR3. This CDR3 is CAWTRAGGGDTQYF. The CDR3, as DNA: TGTGCCTGGACCCGAGCGGGAGGAGGAGATACGCAGTATTTT.

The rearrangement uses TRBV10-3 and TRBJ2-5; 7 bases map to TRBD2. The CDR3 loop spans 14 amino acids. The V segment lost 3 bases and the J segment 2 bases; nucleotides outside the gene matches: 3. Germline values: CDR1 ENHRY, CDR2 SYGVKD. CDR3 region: CAISESGAQETQYF. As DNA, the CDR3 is TGTGCCATCAGTGAAAGCGGGGCACAAGAGACCCAGTACTTC.

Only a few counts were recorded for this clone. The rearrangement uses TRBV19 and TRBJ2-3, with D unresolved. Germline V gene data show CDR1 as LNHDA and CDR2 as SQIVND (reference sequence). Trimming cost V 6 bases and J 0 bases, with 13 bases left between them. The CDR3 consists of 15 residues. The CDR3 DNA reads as TGTGCCAGTAGCCTTGGCTACACAAGCACAGATACGCAGTATTTT. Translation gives CASSLGYTSTDTQYF. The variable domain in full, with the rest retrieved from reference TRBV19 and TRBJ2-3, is DGGITQSPKYLFRKEGQNVTLSCEQNLNHDAMYWYRQDPGQGLRLIYYSQIVNDFQKGDIAEGYSVSREKKESFPLTVTSAQKNPTAFYLCASSLGYTSTDTQYFGPGTRLTVL.

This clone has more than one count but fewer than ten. The CDR3, as DNA: TGTGCCAGCAGCAATCAAGCAGGGGTCAAAAACATTCAGTACTTC. Its protein is CASSNQAGVKNIQYF. The chain couples TRBV7-2 to TRBJ2-4, with TRBD1 as a possible D gene (6 bases). The CDR3 consists of 15 residues. Trimming removed 5 bases from V and 3 bases from J, with 14 bases in between. CDR1 and CDR2 from the germline V gene are SGHTA and FQGNSA.

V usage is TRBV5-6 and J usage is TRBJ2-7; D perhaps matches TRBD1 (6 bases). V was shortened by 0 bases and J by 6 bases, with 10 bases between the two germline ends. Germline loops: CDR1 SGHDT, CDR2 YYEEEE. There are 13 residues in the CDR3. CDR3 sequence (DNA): TGTGCCAGCAGCTTGGAGCAGGGGCTCGAGCAGTACGTC. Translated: CASSLEQGLEQYV.

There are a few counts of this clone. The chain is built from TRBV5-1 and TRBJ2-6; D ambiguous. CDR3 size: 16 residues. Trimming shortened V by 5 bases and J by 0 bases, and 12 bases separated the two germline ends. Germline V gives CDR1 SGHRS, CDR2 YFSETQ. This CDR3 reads CASSEAAHSGANVLTF. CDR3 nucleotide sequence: TGCGCCAGCAGTGAGGCAGCCCACTCTGGGGCCAACGTCCTGACTTTC.

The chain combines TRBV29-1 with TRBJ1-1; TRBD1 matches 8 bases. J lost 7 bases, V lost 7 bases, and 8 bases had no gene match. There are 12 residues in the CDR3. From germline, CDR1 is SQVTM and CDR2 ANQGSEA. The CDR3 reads CSGWTGPDEAFF. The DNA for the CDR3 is TGCAGCGGATGGACAGGGCCGGATGAAGCTTTCTTT. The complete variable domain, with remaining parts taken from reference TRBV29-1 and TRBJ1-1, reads SAVISQKPSRDICQRGTSLTIQCQVDSQVTMMFWYRQQPGQSLTLIATANQGSEATYESGFVIDKFPISRPNLTFSTLTVSNMSPEDSSIYLCSGWTGPDEAFFGQGTRLTVV.

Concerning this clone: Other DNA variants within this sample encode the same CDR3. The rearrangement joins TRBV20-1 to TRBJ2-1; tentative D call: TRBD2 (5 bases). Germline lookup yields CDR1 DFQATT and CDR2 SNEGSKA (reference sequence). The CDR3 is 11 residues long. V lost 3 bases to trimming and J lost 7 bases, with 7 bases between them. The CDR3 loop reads CSASRGNEQFF. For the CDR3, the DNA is TGCAGTGCTAGCAGAGGGAATGAGCAGTTCTTC.

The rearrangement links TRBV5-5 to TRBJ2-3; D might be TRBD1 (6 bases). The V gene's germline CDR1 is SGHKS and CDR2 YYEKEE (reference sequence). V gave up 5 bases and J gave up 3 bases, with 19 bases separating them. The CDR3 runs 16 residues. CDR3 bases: TGTGCCAGCAGGGACGATTTGGGACAACCTACAGATACGCAGTATTTT. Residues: CASRDDLGQPTDTQYF.

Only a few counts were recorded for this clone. The DNA for the CDR3 is TGTGCCAGCAGCCACATCACAGGGGGCGCTAACTATGGCTACACCTTC. This translates into CASSHITGGANYGYTF. J is TRBJ1-2 and V is TRBV7-9, with 9 bases aligning to TRBD1. Looked up from germline, CDR1 is SEHNR and CDR2 is FQNEAQ (reference sequence). With 5 bases clipped from V and 0 bases from J, the junction kept 7 bases outside the gene matches. The CDR3 runs 16 residues.